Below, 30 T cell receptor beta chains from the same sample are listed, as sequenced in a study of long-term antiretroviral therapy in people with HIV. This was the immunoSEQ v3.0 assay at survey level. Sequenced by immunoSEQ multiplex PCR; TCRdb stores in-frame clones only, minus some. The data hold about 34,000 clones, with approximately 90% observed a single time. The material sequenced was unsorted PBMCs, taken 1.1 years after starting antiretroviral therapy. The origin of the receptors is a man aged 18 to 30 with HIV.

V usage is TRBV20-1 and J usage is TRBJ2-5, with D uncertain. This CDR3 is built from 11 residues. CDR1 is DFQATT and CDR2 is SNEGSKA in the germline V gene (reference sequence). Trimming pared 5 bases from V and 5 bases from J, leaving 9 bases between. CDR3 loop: CSAFGWETQYF. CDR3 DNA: TGCAGTGCTTTCGGGTGGGAGACCCAGTACTTC.

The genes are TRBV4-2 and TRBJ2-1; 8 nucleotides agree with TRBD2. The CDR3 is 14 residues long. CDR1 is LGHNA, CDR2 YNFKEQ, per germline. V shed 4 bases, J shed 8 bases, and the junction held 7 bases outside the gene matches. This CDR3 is CASSPGGTIHEQFF. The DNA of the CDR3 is TGTGCCAGCAGCCCGGGGGGGACGATCCATGAGCAGTTCTTC.

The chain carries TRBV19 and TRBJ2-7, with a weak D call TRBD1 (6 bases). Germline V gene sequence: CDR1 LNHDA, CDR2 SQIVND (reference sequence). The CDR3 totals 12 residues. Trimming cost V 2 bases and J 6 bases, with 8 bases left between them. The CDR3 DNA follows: TGTGCCAGTAGTATACAGGGGTCCGAGCAGTACTTC. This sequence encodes CASSIQGSEQYF.

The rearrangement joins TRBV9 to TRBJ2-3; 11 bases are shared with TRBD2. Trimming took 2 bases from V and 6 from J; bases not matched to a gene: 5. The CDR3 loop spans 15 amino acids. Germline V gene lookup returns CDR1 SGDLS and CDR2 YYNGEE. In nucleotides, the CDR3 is TGTGCCAGCAGCGTCTTTAGCGGGGGGGCGGATACGCAGTATTTT. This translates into CASSVFSGGADTQYF. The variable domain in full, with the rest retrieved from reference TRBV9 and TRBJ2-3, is DSGVTQTPKHLITATGQRVTLRCSPRSGDLSVYWYQQSLDQGLQFLIQYYNGEERAKGNILERFSAQQFPDLHSELNLSSLELGDSALYFCASSVFSGGADTQYFGPGTRLTVL.

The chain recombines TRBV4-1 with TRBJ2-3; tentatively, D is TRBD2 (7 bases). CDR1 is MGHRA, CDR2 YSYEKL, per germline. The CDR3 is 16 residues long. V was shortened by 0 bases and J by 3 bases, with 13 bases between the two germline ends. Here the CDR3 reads CASSQETGGLTDTQYF. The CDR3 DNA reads TGCGCCAGCAGCCAAGAAACGGGGGGCCTAACAGATACGCAGTATTTT.

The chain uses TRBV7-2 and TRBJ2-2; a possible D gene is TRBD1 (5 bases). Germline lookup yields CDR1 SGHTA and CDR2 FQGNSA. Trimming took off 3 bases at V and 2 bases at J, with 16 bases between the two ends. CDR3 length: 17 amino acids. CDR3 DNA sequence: TGTGCCAGCAGCTTGAATTCCGCGACAGCTAACACCGGGGAGCTGTTTTTT. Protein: CASSLNSATANTGELFF.

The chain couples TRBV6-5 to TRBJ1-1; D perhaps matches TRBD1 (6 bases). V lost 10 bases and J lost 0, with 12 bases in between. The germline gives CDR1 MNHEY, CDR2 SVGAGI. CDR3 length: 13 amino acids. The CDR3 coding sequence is TGTGCCACCAAGACAGGCATGAACACTGAAGCTTTCTTT. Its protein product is CATKTGMNTEAFF.

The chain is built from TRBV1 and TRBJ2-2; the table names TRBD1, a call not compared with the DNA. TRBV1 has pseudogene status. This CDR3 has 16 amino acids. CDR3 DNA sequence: TGCACCAGCAGCCAAGATTGGCAGGGTCGCACCGGGGAGCTGTTTTTT. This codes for CTSSQDWQGRTGELFF.

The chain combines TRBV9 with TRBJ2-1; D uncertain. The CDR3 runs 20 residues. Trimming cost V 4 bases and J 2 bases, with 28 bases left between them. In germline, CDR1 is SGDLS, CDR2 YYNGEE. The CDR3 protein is CASSSNPFQALSETYNEQFF. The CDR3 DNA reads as TGTGCCAGCAGCTCCAACCCCTTTCAGGCCCTGAGTGAAACCTACAATGAGCAGTTCTTC.

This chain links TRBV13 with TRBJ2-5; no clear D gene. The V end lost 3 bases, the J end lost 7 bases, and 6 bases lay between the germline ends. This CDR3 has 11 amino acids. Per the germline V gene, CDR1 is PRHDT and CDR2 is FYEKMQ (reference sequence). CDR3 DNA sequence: TGTGCCAGCAGCTTCCTTGGGACCCAGTACTTC. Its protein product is CASSFLGTQYF. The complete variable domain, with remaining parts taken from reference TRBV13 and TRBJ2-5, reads AAGVIQSPRHLIKEKRETATLKCYPIPRHDTVYWYQQGPGQDPQFLISFYEKMQSDKGSIPDRFSAQQFSDYHSELNMSSLELGDSALYFCASSFLGTQYFGPGTRLLVL.

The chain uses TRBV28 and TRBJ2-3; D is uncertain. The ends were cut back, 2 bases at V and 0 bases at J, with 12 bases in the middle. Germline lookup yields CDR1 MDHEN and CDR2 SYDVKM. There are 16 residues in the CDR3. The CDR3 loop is CASSLLYVVSTDTQYF. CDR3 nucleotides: TGTGCCAGCAGTTTACTCTATGTAGTGAGCACAGATACGCAGTATTTT.

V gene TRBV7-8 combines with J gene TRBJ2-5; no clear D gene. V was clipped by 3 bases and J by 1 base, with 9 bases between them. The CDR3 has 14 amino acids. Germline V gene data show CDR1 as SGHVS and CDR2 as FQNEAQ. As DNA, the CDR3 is TGTGCCAGCAGCTTGATTGAGCCCCAAGAGACCCAGTACTTC. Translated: CASSLIEPQETQYF.

CDR3 protein: CTSSLQHRMNTEAFF. The CDR3 DNA follows: TGCACCAGCAGCCTTCAACACCGTATGAACACTGAAGCTTTCTTT. This chain joins TRBV1 and TRBJ1-1; TRBD1, as called in the table, went unchecked against the DNA. TRBV1 is a recognized pseudogene. The CDR3 extends over 15 amino acids.

In DNA, the CDR3 is TGTGCCAGCAGCTCCCGACCGCTACCTGGGACCGTGAATGAAAAACTGTTTTTT. Residues: CASSSRPLPGTVNEKLFF. This chain uses TRBV7-6 with TRBJ1-4; TRBD1 might be the D (5 bases). Deletions cut 4 bases from V and 5 bases from J, with 23 bases between. The germline CDR1 and CDR2 sequences are SGHVS and FNYEAQ. The CDR3 is made up of 18 amino acids.

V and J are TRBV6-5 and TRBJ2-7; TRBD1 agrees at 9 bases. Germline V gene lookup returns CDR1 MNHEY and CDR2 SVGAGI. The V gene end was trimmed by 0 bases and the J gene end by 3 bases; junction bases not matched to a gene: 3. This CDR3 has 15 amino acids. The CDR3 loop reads CASSYSPGQGYEQYF. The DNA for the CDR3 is TGTGCCAGCAGTTACTCCCCGGGACAGGGCTACGAGCAGTACTTC.

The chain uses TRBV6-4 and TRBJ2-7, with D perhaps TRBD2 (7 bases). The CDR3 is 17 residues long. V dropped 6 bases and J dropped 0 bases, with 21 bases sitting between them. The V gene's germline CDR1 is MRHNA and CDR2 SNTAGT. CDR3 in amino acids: CASRELRGGPTSYEQYF. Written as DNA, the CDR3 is TGTGCCAGCAGAGAACTTAGGGGGGGACCCACCTCCTACGAGCAGTACTTC.

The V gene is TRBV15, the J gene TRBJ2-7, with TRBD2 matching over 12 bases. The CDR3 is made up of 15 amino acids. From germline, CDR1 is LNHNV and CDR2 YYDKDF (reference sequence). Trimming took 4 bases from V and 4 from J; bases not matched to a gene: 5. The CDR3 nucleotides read TGTGCCACCAGCACAATGGGACTAGCGGGTTACGAGCAGTACTTC. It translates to CATSTMGLAGYEQYF.

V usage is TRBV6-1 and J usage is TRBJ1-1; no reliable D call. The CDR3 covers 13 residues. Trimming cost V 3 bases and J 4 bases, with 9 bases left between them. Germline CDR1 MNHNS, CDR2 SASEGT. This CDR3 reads CASSDQQFTEAFF. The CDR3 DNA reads TGTGCCAGCAGTGATCAACAGTTCACTGAAGCTTTCTTT.

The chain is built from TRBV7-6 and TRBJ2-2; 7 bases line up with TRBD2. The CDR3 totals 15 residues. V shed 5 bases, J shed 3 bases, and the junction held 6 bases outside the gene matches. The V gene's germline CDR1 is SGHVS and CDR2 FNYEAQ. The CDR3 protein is CASSGGGSDTGELFF. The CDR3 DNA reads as TGTGCCAGCAGCGGGGGGGGTTCCGACACCGGGGAGCTGTTTTTT.

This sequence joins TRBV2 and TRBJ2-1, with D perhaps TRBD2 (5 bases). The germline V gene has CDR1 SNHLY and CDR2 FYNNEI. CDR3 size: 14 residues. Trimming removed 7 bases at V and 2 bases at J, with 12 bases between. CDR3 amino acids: CASNPGITYNEQFF. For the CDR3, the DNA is TGTGCCAGCAACCCGGGGATTACCTACAATGAGCAGTTCTTC.

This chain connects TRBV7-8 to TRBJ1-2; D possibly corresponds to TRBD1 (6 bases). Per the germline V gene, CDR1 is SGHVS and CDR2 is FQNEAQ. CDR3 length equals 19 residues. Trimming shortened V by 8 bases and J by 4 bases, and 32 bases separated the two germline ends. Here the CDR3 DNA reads TGTGCCAGCTTTTCTATACCATCGGGGGGGGCCCCTACCTTCTATGGCTACACCTTC. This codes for CASFSIPSGGAPTFYGYTF.

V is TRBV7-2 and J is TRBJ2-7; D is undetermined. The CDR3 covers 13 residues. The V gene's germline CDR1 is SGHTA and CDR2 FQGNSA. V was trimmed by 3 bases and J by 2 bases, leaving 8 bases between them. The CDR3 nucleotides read TGTGCCAGCAGCTTCGCTCCTACCTACGAGCAGTACTTC. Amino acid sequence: CASSFAPTYEQYF.

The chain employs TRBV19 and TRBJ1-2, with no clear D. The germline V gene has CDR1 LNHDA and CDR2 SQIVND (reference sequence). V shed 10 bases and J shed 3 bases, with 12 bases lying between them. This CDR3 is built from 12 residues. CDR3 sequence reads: CATSREYYGYTF. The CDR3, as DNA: TGTGCCACTTCCCGGGAGTACTATGGCTACACCTTC.

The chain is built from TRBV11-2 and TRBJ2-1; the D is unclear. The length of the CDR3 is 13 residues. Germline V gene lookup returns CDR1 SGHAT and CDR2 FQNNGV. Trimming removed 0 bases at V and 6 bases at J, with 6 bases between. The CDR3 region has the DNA TGTGCCAGCAGCTTAGAGATCACCAATGAGCAGTTCTTC. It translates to CASSLEITNEQFF.

CDR3 residues: CASSGADGMNTEAFF. The CDR3 coding sequence is TGTGCCAGCAGCGGGGCCGACGGCATGAACACTGAAGCTTTCTTT. The chain combines TRBV9 with TRBJ1-1; D remains unclear. The length of the CDR3 is 15 residues. The ends were cut back, 3 bases at V and 0 bases at J, with 12 bases in the middle. Germline loops: CDR1 SGDLS, CDR2 YYNGEE.

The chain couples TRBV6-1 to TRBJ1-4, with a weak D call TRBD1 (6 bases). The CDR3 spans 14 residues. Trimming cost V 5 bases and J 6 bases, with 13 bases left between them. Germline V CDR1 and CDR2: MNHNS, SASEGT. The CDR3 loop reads CASSPGELDEKLFF. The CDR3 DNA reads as TGTGCCAGCAGTCCAGGGGAGTTGGATGAAAAACTGTTTTTT.

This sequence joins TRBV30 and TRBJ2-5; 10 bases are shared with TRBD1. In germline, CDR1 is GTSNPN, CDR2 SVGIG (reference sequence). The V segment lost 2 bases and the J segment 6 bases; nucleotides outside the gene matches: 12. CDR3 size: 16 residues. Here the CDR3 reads CAWSSSPGTGEKTQYF. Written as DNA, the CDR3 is TGTGCCTGGAGTTCATCTCCCGGGACAGGGGAAAAGACCCAGTACTTC.

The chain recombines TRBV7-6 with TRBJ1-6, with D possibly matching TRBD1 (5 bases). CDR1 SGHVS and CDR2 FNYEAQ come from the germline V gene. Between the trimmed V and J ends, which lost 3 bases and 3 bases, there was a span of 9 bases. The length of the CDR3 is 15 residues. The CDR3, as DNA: TGTGCCAGCAGCTTGGGGACGGGCTATAATTCACCCCTCCACTTT. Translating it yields CASSLGTGYNSPLHF.

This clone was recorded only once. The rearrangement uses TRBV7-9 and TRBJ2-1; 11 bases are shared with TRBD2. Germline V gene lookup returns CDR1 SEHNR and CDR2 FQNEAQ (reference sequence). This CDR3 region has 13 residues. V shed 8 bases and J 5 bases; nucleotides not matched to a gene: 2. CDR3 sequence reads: CASPGLADNEQFF. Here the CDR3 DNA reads TGTGCCAGCCCGGGACTAGCGGACAATGAGCAGTTCTTC. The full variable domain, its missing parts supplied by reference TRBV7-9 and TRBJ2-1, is DTGVSQNPRHKITKRGQNVTFRCDPISEHNRLYWYRQTLGQGPEFLTYFQNEAQLEKSRLLSDRFSAERPKGSFSTLEIQRTEQGDSAMYLCASPGLADNEQFFGPGTRLTVL.

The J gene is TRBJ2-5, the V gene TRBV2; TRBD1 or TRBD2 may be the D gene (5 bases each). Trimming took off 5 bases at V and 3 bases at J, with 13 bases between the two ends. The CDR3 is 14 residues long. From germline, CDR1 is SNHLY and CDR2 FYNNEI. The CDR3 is CASSKGLREETQYF. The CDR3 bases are TGTGCCAGCAGTAAGGGGCTGAGGGAAGAGACCCAGTACTTC. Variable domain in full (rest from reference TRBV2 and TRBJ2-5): EPEVTQTPSHQVTQMGQEVILRCVPISNHLYFYWYRQILGQKVEFLVSFYNNEISEKSEIFDDQFSVERPDGSNFTLKIRSTKLEDSAMYFCASSKGLREETQYFGPGTRLLVL.